Presented here are 17 T cell receptor beta chains from one specimen sequenced in a study of low-dose radiotherapy and immunotherapy resistance in tumors. Alpha and beta chains were covered, as first-strand cDNA relied on TRAV- and TRBV-specific primers. It was with a constant-region primer and a V-primer adapter that TCRs were amplified over roughly 20 PCR cycles. Via MiXCR, TCRdb re-called the reads, giving one row per CDR3 protein. The sample has about 84,000 distinct CDR3 sequences, about a sixth seen once. The time point denotes: after trial treatment. Treatment of the sample: LDRT plus nivolumab, ipilimumab, low-dose cyclophosphamide and aspirin (RACIN trial). The source material was PBMCs, sampled after low-dose radiotherapy plus immunotherapy. The source of these receptors is a male donor with prostate cancer.

This clonotype was counted ten times or more. One end of the junction varies from germline; a read error may be responsible. The chain is built from TRBV5-1 and TRBJ2-1; TRBD1 aligns across 8 bases. This CDR3 has 14 amino acids. The V gene's germline CDR1 is SGHRS and CDR2 YFSETQ. Here the CDR3 reads CASSLRSASDRVTF. CDR3 nucleotides: TGCGCCAGCAGCCTGAGATCCGCGTCGGACAGGGTAACCTTC.

This clonotype has at least ten counts. The chain uses TRBV20-1 and TRBJ2-7; 11 nucleotides align to TRBD2. This CDR3 comprises 15 residues. The ends lost 3 bases at V and 6 bases at J; junction bases unmatched: 10. CDR1 and CDR2 (germline): DFQATT, SNEGSKA (reference sequence). The CDR3 DNA is TGCAGTGCTAGCGTCGGTTCCCTAGCGGGAGGCGAGCAGTACTTC. Amino acids: CSASVGSLAGGEQYF.

This clonotype came up many times. The gene calls are TRBV6-2 or TRBV6-3 and TRBJ1-1; D is ambiguous. Trimming shortened V by 5 bases and J by 1 base, and 5 bases separated the two germline ends. The length of the CDR3 is 12 residues. Germline CDR1 reads MNHEY; CDR2 reads SVGEGT. The chain's CDR3 is CASSRQNTEAFF. The CDR3, as DNA: TGTGCCAGCAGTCGTCAGAACACTGAAGCTTTCTTT.

This clonotype was recorded at least ten times. This chain joins TRBV12-3 or TRBV12-4 and TRBJ2-4; D call uncertain. The CDR3 extends over 15 amino acids. V was clipped by 4 bases and J by 8 bases, with 18 bases between them. The CDR3 is CASSSRLASGDIQYF. Written as DNA, the CDR3 is TGTGCCAGCAGTTCACGACTGGCTAGTGGGGACATTCAGTACTTC.

The table lists this clonotype with many counts. The gene calls are TRBV20-1 and TRBJ2-3; 7 positions match TRBD2. The V gene end was trimmed by 1 base and the J gene end by 4 bases; junction bases not matched to a gene: 8. The CDR3 has 15 residues. Germline V lookup: CDR1 DFQATT, CDR2 SNEGSKA (reference sequence). The CDR3 DNA follows: TGCAGTGCTAGAGCGGGCGGGAGAGCGGCAGATACGCAGTATTTT. Residues: CSARAGGRAADTQYF.

This clonotype was detected ten times or more. V and J are TRBV28 and TRBJ2-7, with D perhaps TRBD1 (6 bases). The CDR3 covers 15 residues. CDR1 and CDR2 (germline): MDHEN, SYDVKM. V gave up 6 bases and J gave up 1 base, with 16 bases separating them. The CDR3 sequence: CASRRAGTSSYEQYF. The DNA for the CDR3 is TGTGCCAGCAGGAGGGCCGGGACATCTTCCTACGAGCAGTACTTC.

This clonotype was counted only a few times. The chain employs TRBV27 and TRBJ2-2; 7 positions agree with TRBD2. The CDR3 is made up of 13 amino acids. Per the germline V gene, CDR1 is MNHEY and CDR2 is SMNVEV (reference sequence). V lost 6 bases, J lost 5 bases, and 3 bases stayed unmatched. The CDR3 protein is CASRAGVTGELFF. In nucleotides, the CDR3 is TGTGCCAGCAGGGCGGGAGTTACCGGGGAGCTGTTTTTT.

This clonotype appeared many times. V usage is TRBV9 and J usage is TRBJ1-6, with 7 bases aligning to TRBD1. CDR3 length equals 14 residues. V lost 4 bases to trimming and J lost 5 bases; unmatched junction nucleotides: 3. The germline CDR1 and CDR2 sequences are SGDLS and YYNGEE. As DNA, the CDR3 is TGTGCCAGCAGCCCAGGGGGGGATAATTCACCCCTCCACTTT. Its translation is CASSPGGDNSPLHF.

As for this clonotype: A far larger clone differs by one base, so this is likely a read error. The V gene is TRBV27, the J gene TRBJ1-2; D gene unclear. V was cut by 6 bases and J by 4 bases, with 15 bases left in between. The length of the CDR3 is 14 residues. The germline CDR1 and CDR2 sequences are MNHEY and SMNVEV (reference sequence). CDR3 bases: TGTGCCAGCAGGCCTCCGGGTGGAGGCTATGGCTACACCTTC. It yields the protein CASRPPGGGYGYTF.

This clonotype was counted at least ten times. The chain couples TRBV12-3 or TRBV12-4 to TRBJ1-5; TRBD1 matches at 7 bases. The junction had 5 bases not matched to a gene; V was cut back by 6 bases and J by 0 bases. This CDR3 has 15 residues. In DNA form, the CDR3 reads TGTGCCAGCAGCACTGGACAGGCTAGCAATCAGCCCCAGCATTTT. It yields the protein CASSTGQASNQPQHF.

The rearrangement links TRBV6-8 to TRBJ1-1, with D possibly TRBD1 on 6 matching bases. Germline lookup yields CDR1 MNHGY and CDR2 SAAAGT. The CDR3 covers 13 residues. V dropped 7 bases and J dropped 3 bases, with 12 bases sitting between them. The CDR3 DNA follows: TGTGCCAGCACCTCGACAGGTTACACTGAAGCTTTCTTT. Translation: CASTSTGYTEAFF.

Many counts were recorded for this clonotype. The V call is TRBV30, the J call TRBJ1-6; tentatively, D is TRBD1 (6 bases). The length of the CDR3 is 16 residues. Germline loops: CDR1 GTSNPN, CDR2 SVGIG (reference sequence). Trimming shortened V by 3 bases and J by 7 bases, and 19 bases separated the two germline ends. CDR3 protein: CAWSLPAGHQNSPLHF. The CDR3, as DNA: TGTGCCTGGAGCCTCCCCGCGGGACACCAGAATTCACCCCTCCACTTT. The entire variable domain, with the rest obtained from reference TRBV30 and TRBJ1-6, is as follows: SQTIHQWPATLVQPVGSPLSLECTVEGTSNPNLYWYRQAAGRGLQLLFYSVGIGQISSEVPQNLSASRPQDRQFILSSKKLLLSDSGFYLCAWSLPAGHQNSPLHFGNGTRLTVT.

This clonotype occurred a few times. V gene TRBV27 combines with J gene TRBJ2-5; TRBD2 matches at 7 bases. CDR3 length: 14 residues. From germline, CDR1 is MNHEY and CDR2 SMNVEV (reference sequence). After removal of 7 bases from V and 1 base from J, the junction contained 6 bases not matched to a gene. The CDR3 DNA reads as TGTGCCAGCATGGCTAGCGGACCCCAAGAGACCCAGTACTTC. It codes for CASMASGPQETQYF.

This clonotype was detected many times. The rearrangement uses TRBV7-2 and TRBJ2-1, with D possibly being TRBD1 (7 bases). The germline V and J ends were trimmed by 5 bases and 4 bases, with 15 bases remaining between them. Germline-derived CDR1 and CDR2 are SGHTA and FQGNSA. This CDR3 comprises 15 residues. CDR3 protein: CASSPRRDSYNEQFF. The DNA of the CDR3 is TGTGCCAGCAGCCCAAGGAGGGACAGTTACAATGAGCAGTTCTTC.

With respect to this clonotype: A far larger clone differs by one base, so this is likely a read error. The chain combines TRBV7-9 with TRBJ1-2; D is ambiguous. The CDR3 is made up of 14 amino acids. Germline-derived CDR1 and CDR2 are SEHNR and FQNEAQ (reference sequence). The chain's CDR3 is CTSSSGLTNYGYTF. In DNA form, the CDR3 reads TGTACCAGCAGCTCCGGACTCACAAACTATGGCTACACCTTC.

This clonotype was seen ten or more times. CDR3 sequence reads: CATNWGGKQPQHF. DNA of the CDR3: TGTGCCACAAATTGGGGGGGGAAGCAGCCCCAGCATTTT. The chain has TRBV28 and TRBJ1-5; tentative D call: TRBD1 (5 bases). Germline CDR1 is MDHEN and CDR2 is SYDVKM. This CDR3 has 13 residues. V gave up 10 bases and J gave up 7 bases, with 17 bases separating them.

With regard to this clonotype: It may be a read error: a sequence one base away is much more abundant. The chain recombines TRBV28 with TRBJ2-7, with 8 nucleotides matching TRBD1. The CDR3 covers 16 residues. The germline V gene encodes CDR1 MDHEN and CDR2 SYDVKM. Trimming cost V 3 bases and J 1 base; bases outside gene matches: 8. The CDR3 sequence: CASSFSTGGSSYEQYF. The CDR3, as DNA: TGTGCCAGCAGTTTTTCAACAGGGGGTAGTTCCTACGAGCAGTACTTC.